The source of this T cell receptor beta chain is a study of blood T cell repertoires in COVID-19. CDR1 and CDR2 from the germline V gene are LNHNV and YYDKDF (reference sequence). The germline V and J ends were trimmed by 1 base and 7 bases, with 10 bases remaining between them. The length of the CDR3 is 14 residues. This clone showed up just once. Per the study methods: Counts of nucleated cells, estimated from reference gene primer amplification, were obtained. Clones were read by immunoSEQ multiplex PCR, and TCRdb kept only the in-frame ones, dropping some. The DNA gave D and trimming, while V, J and clone size come from that table. In the table there are about 250,000 clones, about 87% of which are singletons.

Sequenced material: PBMCs or T cells enriched from blood (not recorded which). This receptor was obtained from a woman aged 45-60 years who had recovered from COVID-19. The chain recombines TRBV15 with TRBJ2-2; D uncertain. CDR3 in DNA: TGTGCCACCAGCAGAGGAGGCCAGCTCGGGGAGCTGTTTTTT. Translated, it gives CATSRGGQLGELFF.